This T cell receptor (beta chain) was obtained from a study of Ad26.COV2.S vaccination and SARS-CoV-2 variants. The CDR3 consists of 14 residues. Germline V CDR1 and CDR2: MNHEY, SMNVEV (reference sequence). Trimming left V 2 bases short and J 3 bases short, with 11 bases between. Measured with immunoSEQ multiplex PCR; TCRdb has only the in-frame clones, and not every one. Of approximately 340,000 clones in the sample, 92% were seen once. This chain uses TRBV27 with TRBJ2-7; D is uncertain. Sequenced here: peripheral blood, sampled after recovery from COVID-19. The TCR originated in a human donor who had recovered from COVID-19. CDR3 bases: TGTGCCAGCAGTTTAGTTGTGGGTCTCTACGAGCAGTACTTC. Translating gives CASSLVVGLYEQYF.